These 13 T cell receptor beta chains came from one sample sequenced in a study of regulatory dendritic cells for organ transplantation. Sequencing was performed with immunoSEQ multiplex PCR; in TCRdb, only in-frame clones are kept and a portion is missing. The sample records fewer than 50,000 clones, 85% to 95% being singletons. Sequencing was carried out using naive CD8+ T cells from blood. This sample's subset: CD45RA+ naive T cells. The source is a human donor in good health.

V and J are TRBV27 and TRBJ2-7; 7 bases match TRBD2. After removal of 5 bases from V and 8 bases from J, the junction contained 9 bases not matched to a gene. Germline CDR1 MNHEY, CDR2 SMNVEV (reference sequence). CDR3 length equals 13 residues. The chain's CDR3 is CASSLGGGSQQYF. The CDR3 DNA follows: TGTGCCAGCAGTCTGGGGGGGGGATCGCAGCAGTACTTC.

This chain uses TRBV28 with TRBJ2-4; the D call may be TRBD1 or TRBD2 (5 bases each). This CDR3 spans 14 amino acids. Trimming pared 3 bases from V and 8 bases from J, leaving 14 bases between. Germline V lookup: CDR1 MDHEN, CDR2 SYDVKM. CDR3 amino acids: CASSFRQMGDIQYF. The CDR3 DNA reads TGTGCCAGCAGTTTTCGGCAAATGGGGGACATTCAGTACTTC.

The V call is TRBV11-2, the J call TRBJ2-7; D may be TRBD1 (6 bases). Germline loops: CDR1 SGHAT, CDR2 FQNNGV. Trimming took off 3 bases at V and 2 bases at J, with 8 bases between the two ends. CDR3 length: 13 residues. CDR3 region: CASSLDRTYEQYF. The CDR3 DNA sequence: TGTGCCAGCAGCTTGGACAGAACCTACGAGCAGTACTTC.

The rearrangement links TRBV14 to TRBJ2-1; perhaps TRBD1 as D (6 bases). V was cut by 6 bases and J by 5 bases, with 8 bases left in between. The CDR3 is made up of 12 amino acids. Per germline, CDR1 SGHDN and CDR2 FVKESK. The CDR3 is CASSTGNNEQFF. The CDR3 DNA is TGTGCCAGCAGTACAGGGAACAATGAGCAGTTCTTC.

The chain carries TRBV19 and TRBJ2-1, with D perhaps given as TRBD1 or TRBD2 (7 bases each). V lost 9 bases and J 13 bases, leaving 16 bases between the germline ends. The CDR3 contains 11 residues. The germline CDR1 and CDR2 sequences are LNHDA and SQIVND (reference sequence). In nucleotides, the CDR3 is TGTGCCAGCTCCAGGGGGGGAGGCCAGTTCTTC. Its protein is CASSRGGGQFF. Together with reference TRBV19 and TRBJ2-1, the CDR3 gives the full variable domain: DGGITQSPKYLFRKEGQNVTLSCEQNLNHDAMYWYRQDPGQGLRLIYYSQIVNDFQKGDIAEGYSVSREKKESFPLTVTSAQKNPTAFYLCASSRGGGQFFGPGTRLTVL.

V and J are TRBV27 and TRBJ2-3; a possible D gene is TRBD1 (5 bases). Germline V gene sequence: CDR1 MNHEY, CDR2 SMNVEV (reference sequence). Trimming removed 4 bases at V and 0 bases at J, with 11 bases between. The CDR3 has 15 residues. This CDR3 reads CASSSYRSSTDTQYF. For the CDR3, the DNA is TGTGCCAGCAGTTCCTACAGGTCAAGCACAGATACGCAGTATTTT.

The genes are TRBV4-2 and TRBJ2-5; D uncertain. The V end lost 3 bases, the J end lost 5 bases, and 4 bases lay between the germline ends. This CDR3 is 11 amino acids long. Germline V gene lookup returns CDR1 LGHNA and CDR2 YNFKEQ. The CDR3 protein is CASSQRETQYF. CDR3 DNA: TGTGCCAGCAGCCAGCGGGAGACCCAGTACTTC.

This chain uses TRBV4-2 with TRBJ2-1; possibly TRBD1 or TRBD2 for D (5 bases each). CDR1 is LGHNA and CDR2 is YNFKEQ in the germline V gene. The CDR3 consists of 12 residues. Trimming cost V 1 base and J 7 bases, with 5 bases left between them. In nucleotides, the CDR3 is TGTGCCAGCAGCCAAGGGGGGAATGAGCAGTTCTTC. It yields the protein CASSQGGNEQFF.

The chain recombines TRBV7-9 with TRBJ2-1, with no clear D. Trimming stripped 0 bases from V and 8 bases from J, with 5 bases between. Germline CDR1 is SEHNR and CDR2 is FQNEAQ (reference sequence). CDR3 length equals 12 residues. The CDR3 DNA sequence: TGTGCCAGCAGCTTAGCTGAATATGAGCAGTTCTTC. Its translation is CASSLAEYEQFF. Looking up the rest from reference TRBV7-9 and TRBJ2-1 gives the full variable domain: DTGVSQNPRHKITKRGQNVTFRCDPISEHNRLYWYRQTLGQGPEFLTYFQNEAQLEKSRLLSDRFSAERPKGSFSTLEIQRTEQGDSAMYLCASSLAEYEQFFGPGTRLTVL.

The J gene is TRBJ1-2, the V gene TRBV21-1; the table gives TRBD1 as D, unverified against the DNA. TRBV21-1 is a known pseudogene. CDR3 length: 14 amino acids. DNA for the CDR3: TGTGCCAGCAGCAAATGGACAGGGGACTATGGCTACACCTTC. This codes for CASSKWTGDYGYTF.

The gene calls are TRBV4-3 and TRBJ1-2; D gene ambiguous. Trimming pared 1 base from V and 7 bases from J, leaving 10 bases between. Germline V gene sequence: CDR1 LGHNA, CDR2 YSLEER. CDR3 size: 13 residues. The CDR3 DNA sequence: TGCGCCAGCAGCCAAGTGGCTGGCGGTGGCTACACCTTC. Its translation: CASSQVAGGGYTF.

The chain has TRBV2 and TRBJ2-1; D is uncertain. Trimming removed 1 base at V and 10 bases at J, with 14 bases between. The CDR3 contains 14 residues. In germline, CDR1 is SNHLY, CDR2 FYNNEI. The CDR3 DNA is TGTGCCAGCAGTGAAGGGCCTTCGAGTTTGGAGCAGTTCTTC. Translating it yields CASSEGPSSLEQFF.

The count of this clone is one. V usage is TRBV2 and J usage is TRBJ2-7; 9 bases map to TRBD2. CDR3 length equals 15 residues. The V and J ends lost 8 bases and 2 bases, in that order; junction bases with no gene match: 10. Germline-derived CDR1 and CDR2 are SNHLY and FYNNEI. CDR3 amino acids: CASLALAGETYEQYF. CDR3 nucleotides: TGTGCCAGCCTGGCACTAGCGGGCGAAACCTACGAGCAGTACTTC.